This T cell receptor beta chain was profiled in a study of cytotoxic CD8 clonotypes in ibrutinib-treated CLL. Study details: There were, on average, over 250,000 productive templates and tens of thousands of productive rearrangements per sample. Findings and limits, study-wide: Once treatment began, public clonotypes, which were uncommon, contracted or stayed stable.

Clones were sequenced by immunoSEQ multiplex PCR, and TCRdb holds only the in-frame ones, with some missing. The sample includes approximately 25,000 clones, around 69% seen only once; the top ten take 51%. This CDR3 has 15 amino acids. The ends were cut back, 4 bases at V and 0 bases at J, with 10 bases in the middle. The germline V gene encodes CDR1 SNHLY and CDR2 FYNNEI. Regarding this clone: The antigen remains undetermined.

Sequences were derived from PBMCs, sampled at disease progression, from a patient treated with ibrutinib. The chain uses TRBV2 and TRBJ1-5; possibly TRBD1 for D (6 bases). This clonotype was obtained from a human donor with chronic lymphocytic leukemia. Here the CDR3 reads CASSATGYSNQPQHF. Here the CDR3 DNA reads TGTGCCAGCAGTGCTACAGGGTATAGCAATCAGCCCCAGCATTTT.